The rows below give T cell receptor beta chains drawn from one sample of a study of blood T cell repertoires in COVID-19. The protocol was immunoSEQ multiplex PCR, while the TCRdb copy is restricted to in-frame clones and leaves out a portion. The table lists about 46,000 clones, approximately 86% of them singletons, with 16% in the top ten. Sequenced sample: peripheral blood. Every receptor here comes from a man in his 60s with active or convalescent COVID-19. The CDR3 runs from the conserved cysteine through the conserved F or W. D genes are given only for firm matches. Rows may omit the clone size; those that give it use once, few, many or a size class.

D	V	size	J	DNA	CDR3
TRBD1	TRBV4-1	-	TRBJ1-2	TGCGCCAGCAGCCAGGCCGGGACAGGGGTTAGCTATGGCTACACCTTC	CASSQAGTGVSYGYTF
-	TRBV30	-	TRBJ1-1	TGTGCCTGGATACAGGGAGAAGCTTTCTTT	CAWIQGEAFF
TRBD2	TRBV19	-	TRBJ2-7	TGTGCCAGTAGTACCCCCGTCCTGAAGGGAGGGCACGAGCAGTACTTC	CASSTPVLKGGHEQYF
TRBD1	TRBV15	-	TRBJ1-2	TGTGCCACTGGGACAGGGGGCTATTATGGCTACACCTTC	CATGTGGYYGYTF
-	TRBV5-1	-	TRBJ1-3	TGCGCCAGCAGCTTGGATCTCTCTGGAAACACCATATATTTT	CASSLDLSGNTIYF
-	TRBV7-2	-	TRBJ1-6	TGTGCCAGCAGCTTCGTGTCAGGGCCTTCACCCCTCCACTTT	CASSFVSGPSPLHF
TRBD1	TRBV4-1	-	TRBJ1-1	TGCGCCAGCAGCCTAGGGAATGACAGGGCCACTGAAGCTTTCTTT	CASSLGNDRATEAFF
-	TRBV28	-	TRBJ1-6	TGTGCCAGCAGGATCAGGGGTTCGGGTTCACCCCTCCACTTT	CASRIRGSGSPLHF
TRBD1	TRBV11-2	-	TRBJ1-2	TGTGCCAGCAGCTCGCGGACAGGGGACTATGGCTACACCTTC	CASSSRTGDYGYTF
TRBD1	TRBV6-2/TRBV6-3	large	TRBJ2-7	TGTGCCAGCAGTTACAGGGGGCTCTACGAGCAGTACTTC	CASSYRGLYEQYF
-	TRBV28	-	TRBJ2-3	TGTGCCAGCAGTAGCTCAAGCACAGATACGCAGTATTTT	CASSSSSTDTQYF
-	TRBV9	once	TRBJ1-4	TGTGCCAGCAGCCCCCAGGGACCAGGGACTGGGGAACTGTTTTTT	CASSPQGPGTGELFF
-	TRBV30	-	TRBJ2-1	TGTGCCTGGGGTGACATCCCAACCTACAATGAGCAGTTCTTC	CAWGDIPTYNEQFF
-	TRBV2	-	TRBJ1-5	TGTGCCAGCAGGGGAACAGGGTCGAATCAGCCCCAGCATTTT	CASRGTGSNQPQHF
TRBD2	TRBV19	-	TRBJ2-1	TGTGCCAGTAGTATTAGCGGGGGGACGAGCTCCTACAATGAGCAGTTCTTC	CASSISGGTSSYNEQFF
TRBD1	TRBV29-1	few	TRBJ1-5	TGCAGCGTAGGGACAGCTAATCAGCCCCAGCATTTT	CSVGTANQPQHF
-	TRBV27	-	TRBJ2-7	TGTGCCAGCAGTTTACTGGGGACTCATGGCTACGAGCAGTACTTC	CASSLLGTHGYEQYF
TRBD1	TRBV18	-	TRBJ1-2	TGTGCCAGCTCACCAGGGACAGGCCGGGGAGGCTCTAACTATGGCTACACCTTC	CASSPGTGRGGSNYGYTF
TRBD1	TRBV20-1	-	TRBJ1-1	TGCAGTGCTAGTCAGGGACAGGCAAACACTGAAGCTTTCTTT	CSASQGQANTEAFF
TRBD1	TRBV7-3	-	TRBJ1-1	TGTGCCAGCAGCGCCTACGGGACAGGGAACACTGAAGCTTTCTTT	CASSAYGTGNTEAFF
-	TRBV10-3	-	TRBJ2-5	TGTGCCATCAGCAACCCGGGAACCGAAGAGACCCAGTACTTC	CAISNPGTEETQYF
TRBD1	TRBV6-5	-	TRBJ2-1	TGTGCCAGCAGGAGCAGGGGGTATGAGCAGTTCTTC	CASRSRGYEQFF
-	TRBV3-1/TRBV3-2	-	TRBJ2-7	TGTGCCAGCAGCCGCCAGACTATCTACGAGCAGTACTTC	CASSRQTIYEQYF
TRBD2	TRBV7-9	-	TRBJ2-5	TGTGCCAGCAGCTTTTTATACGGGGGGGTCCAAGAGACCCAGTACTTC	CASSFLYGGVQETQYF
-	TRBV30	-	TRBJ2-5	TGTGCCTGGAGTGCCGGACAGATCTACCAAGAGACCCAGTACTTC	CAWSAGQIYQETQYF
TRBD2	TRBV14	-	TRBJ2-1	TGTGCCAGCAGCCTCTGGCGGGGGAGCAATGAGCAGTTCTTC	CASSLWRGSNEQFF
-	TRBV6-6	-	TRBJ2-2	TGTGCCAGCAGTTACGGGGCAGGGGGGAGCACCGGGGAGCTGTTTTTT	CASSYGAGGSTGELFF
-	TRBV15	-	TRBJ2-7	TGTGCCACCAGCAGATCGCTTGACAACACCTACGAGCAGTACTTC	CATSRSLDNTYEQYF
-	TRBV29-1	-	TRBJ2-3	TGCAGCGTTGCAGGGGGACTAGGTGCAGATACGCAGTATTTT	CSVAGGLGADTQYF
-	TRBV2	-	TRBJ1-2	TGTGCCAGCAGTGACAGGGCGGGCTACACCTTC	CASSDRAGYTF
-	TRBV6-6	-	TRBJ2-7	TGTGCCAGCAGTTACGTGAGGGGGTTGTACGAGCAGTACTTC	CASSYVRGLYEQYF
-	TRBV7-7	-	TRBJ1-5	TGTGCCATCTCGTTACCCGCACAGGGTGAAAATCAGCCCCAGCATTTT	CAISLPAQGENQPQHF
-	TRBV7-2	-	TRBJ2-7	TGTGCCAGCAGCTTAAAAGGCGGGAATACCTACGAGCAGTACTTC	CASSLKGGNTYEQYF